A single sample is the source of the 24 T cell receptor beta chains below, sequenced in a study of cytomegalovirus exposure and HLA in healthy donors. Using immunoSEQ multiplex PCR, the repertoire was profiled, and TCRdb retains in-frame clones only, with some absent. The sample lists a few hundred thousand clones, almost 90% occurring once. What was sequenced was PBMCs. All receptors derive from a woman between 18 and 30 years old in good health and CMV-seronegative.

The genes are TRBV5-1 and TRBJ2-4, with 15 bases lining up with TRBD2. Germline assignment: CDR1 SGHRS and CDR2 YFSETQ. CDR3 size: 20 residues. Germline trimming cut 0 bases from V and 0 bases from J; bases unmatched to any gene: 7. CDR3 in DNA: TGCGCCAGCAGCTTGGATACGGGACTAGCGGGGGGAGTAGCCAAAAACATTCAGTACTTC. Translation gives CASSLDTGLAGGVAKNIQYF.

This chain joins TRBV5-1 and TRBJ1-5, with 7 bases aligning to TRBD1. The CDR3 has 13 residues. Germline V gene data show CDR1 as SGHRS and CDR2 as YFSETQ. J was trimmed by 7 bases and V by 5 bases; bases with no gene match: 6. The CDR3 loop is CASSIDRDQPQHF. DNA of the CDR3: TGCGCCAGCAGTATTGACAGGGACCAGCCCCAGCATTTT.

This CDR3 reads CASSLVVGEETQYF. The CDR3 DNA sequence: TGTGCCAGCAGCTTAGTCGTCGGGGAGGAGACCCAGTACTTC. J is TRBJ2-5 and V is TRBV7-9, with D maybe TRBD2 (5 bases). CDR3 length: 14 amino acids. Deletions cut 1 base from V and 5 bases from J, with 11 bases between. The germline gives CDR1 SEHNR, CDR2 FQNEAQ (reference sequence).

This clone was detected once. The chain uses TRBV7-2 and TRBJ1-1; 9 positions agree with TRBD1. The CDR3 is 17 amino acids. The germline V gene encodes CDR1 SGHTA and CDR2 FQGNSA. J gave up 5 bases and V 1 base, and 11 bases lay outside the gene matches. CDR3 DNA sequence: TGTGCCAGCAGCTTAGTTGGGACAGGGTATTATAGAACTGAAGCTTTCTTT. Encoded protein: CASSLVGTGYYRTEAFF.

V and J are TRBV2 and TRBJ1-4, with 9 bases fitting TRBD1. Germline-derived CDR1 and CDR2 are SNHLY and FYNNEI. The CDR3 has 16 amino acids. After removal of 6 bases from V and 4 bases from J, the junction contained 9 bases not matched to a gene. The CDR3: CASSLHRGRNNEKLFF. The CDR3 nucleotides read TGTGCCAGCAGCCTACACAGGGGGCGGAATAATGAAAAACTGTTTTTT.

This chain uses TRBV7-2 with TRBJ1-1; 7 bases map to TRBD1. V lost 3 bases to trimming and J lost 2 bases; unmatched junction nucleotides: 9. Germline V gives CDR1 SGHTA, CDR2 FQGNSA. The CDR3 runs 16 residues. CDR3 bases: TGTGCCAGCAGCTTGTACCGGGACAGCCAAAACACTGAAGCTTTCTTT. Protein sequence: CASSLYRDSQNTEAFF.

This sequence joins TRBV5-4 and TRBJ2-1, with 11 nucleotides matching TRBD1. CDR3 length: 16 residues. The J segment lost 6 bases and the V segment lost 4 bases, leaving 9 bases of the junction unmatched. The germline V gene has CDR1 SGHNT and CDR2 YYREEE (reference sequence). The CDR3 bases are TGTGCCAGCAGCAAAGGACAGGGGGCGCCGATCAATGAGCAGTTCTTC. Its translation is CASSKGQGAPINEQFF.

The chain employs TRBV5-6 and TRBJ2-2, with a possible D match to TRBD1 (5 bases). V shed 2 bases and J shed 4 bases, with 9 bases lying between them. This CDR3 region has 14 residues. The germline gives CDR1 SGHDT, CDR2 YYEEEE. The CDR3 region has the DNA TGTGCCAGCAGCTTTCAGGGTATCACCGGGGAGCTGTTTTTT. It yields the protein CASSFQGITGELFF.

This chain uses TRBV7-8 with TRBJ2-3, with TRBD2 as a possible D gene (7 bases). This CDR3 comprises 15 residues. Germline CDR1 is SGHVS and CDR2 is FQNEAQ. Trimming removed 3 bases from V and 7 bases from J, with 17 bases in between. The CDR3 protein is CASSFAGAPGNTQYF. In DNA, the CDR3 is TGTGCCAGCAGCTTTGCGGGGGCCCCAGGGAATACGCAGTATTTT.

This clone has only a few counts. The chain employs TRBV10-2 and TRBJ1-6; possibly TRBD1 for D (6 bases). The length of the CDR3 is 16 residues. V lost 4 bases to trimming and J lost 4 bases, with 14 bases between them. Per germline, CDR1 WSHSY and CDR2 SAAADI. The CDR3 sequence is CASSGQGTVYNSPLHF. CDR3 nucleotides: TGCGCCAGCAGTGGTCAGGGGACGGTTTATAATTCACCCCTCCACTTT.

The chain has TRBV9 and TRBJ1-1, with 8 bases that match TRBD1. From germline, CDR1 is SGDLS and CDR2 YYNGEE. With V trimmed by 4 bases and J by 4 bases, 6 bases remained unmatched. This CDR3 region has 14 residues. The CDR3 here is CASSPGQGSTEAFF. For the CDR3, the DNA is TGTGCCAGCAGCCCAGGACAGGGCAGCACTGAAGCTTTCTTT. Full variable domain (missing parts from reference TRBV9 and TRBJ1-1): DSGVTQTPKHLITATGQRVTLRCSPRSGDLSVYWYQQSLDQGLQFLIQYYNGEERAKGNILERFSAQQFPDLHSELNLSSLELGDSALYFCASSPGQGSTEAFFGQGTRLTVV.

The chain carries TRBV29-1 and TRBJ2-2; no firm D call. Germline assignment: CDR1 SQVTM and CDR2 ANQGSEA. Trimming stripped 7 bases from V and 0 bases from J, with 9 bases between. The CDR3 consists of 13 residues. DNA of the CDR3: TGCAGCGCTGCGACAACGAACACCGGGGAGCTGTTTTTT. Its translation: CSAATTNTGELFF.

The chain links TRBV6-5 to TRBJ2-7; no clear D. CDR1 is MNHEY, CDR2 SVGAGI, per germline. This CDR3 is built from 14 residues. The V gene lost 2 bases and the J gene lost 3 bases, with 11 bases spanning the gap. The CDR3 nucleotides read TGTGCCAGCAGTTACGTCCCGGGTAACTACGAGCAGTACTTC. The encoded protein is CASSYVPGNYEQYF.

A single count supports this clone. The CDR3 sequence is CASSQGVGTGLRTEAFF. The CDR3 DNA is TGCGCCAGCAGCCAAGGGGTCGGGACAGGGCTGAGGACTGAAGCTTTCTTT. This sequence joins TRBV4-1 and TRBJ1-1; 9 positions match TRBD1. V was clipped by 1 base and J by 5 bases; unmatched bases: 11. This CDR3 region has 17 residues. CDR1 is MGHRA, CDR2 YSYEKL, per germline.

The J gene is TRBJ1-2, the V gene TRBV28; 11 positions match TRBD1. The length of the CDR3 is 15 residues. Germline CDR1 and CDR2: MDHEN and SYDVKM. Trimming cost V 5 bases and J 3 bases; bases outside gene matches: 5. The CDR3, as DNA: TGTGCCAGCAGTCCAGGACAGGGGGCGGACTATGGCTACACCTTC. It yields the protein CASSPGQGADYGYTF.

J is TRBJ1-1 and V is TRBV6-5, with a weak D call TRBD1 (5 bases). Germline loops: CDR1 MNHEY, CDR2 SVGAGI. Between the trimmed V and J ends, which lost 0 bases and 5 bases, there was a span of 13 bases. The CDR3 length is 15 residues. The CDR3 is CASSYSFQGGTEAFF. As DNA, the CDR3 is TGTGCCAGCAGTTACTCGTTTCAGGGTGGTACTGAAGCTTTCTTT.

The V gene is TRBV7-9, the J gene TRBJ2-2; D may be TRBD1 (5 bases). The CDR3 is made up of 16 amino acids. CDR1 SEHNR and CDR2 FQNEAQ come from the germline V gene (reference sequence). Trimming pared 0 bases from V and 1 base from J, leaving 9 bases between. CDR3 DNA: TGTGCCAGCAGCTTAGCGGGGCCTGGGAACACCGGGGAGCTGTTTTTT. This gives the protein CASSLAGPGNTGELFF.

J is TRBJ1-2 and V is TRBV10-3; tentatively, D is TRBD1 (6 bases). Trimming pared 6 bases from V and 1 base from J, leaving 15 bases between. Germline loops: CDR1 ENHRY, CDR2 SYGVKD. This CDR3 is 15 amino acids long. The DNA of the CDR3 is TGTGCCATCAGAAGATGGACAGTCCATAACTATGGCTACACCTTC. Encoded protein: CAIRRWTVHNYGYTF.

J is TRBJ1-6 and V is TRBV9; 11 bases align to TRBD1. Germline V gene data show CDR1 as SGDLS and CDR2 as YYNGEE. This CDR3 is 18 amino acids long. Trimming at V came to 0 bases and at J to 4 bases, leaving 6 bases not matched to a gene. CDR3 nucleotide sequence: TGTGCCAGCAGCGTAGGGACAGGGGGCAGCGCGTATAATTCACCCCTCCACTTT. Protein sequence: CASSVGTGGSAYNSPLHF. The full variable domain, its missing parts supplied by reference TRBV9 and TRBJ1-6, is DSGVTQTPKHLITATGQRVTLRCSPRSGDLSVYWYQQSLDQGLQFLIQYYNGEERAKGNILERFSAQQFPDLHSELNLSSLELGDSALYFCASSVGTGGSAYNSPLHFGNGTRLTVT.

This clone is a singleton in its sample. CDR3 bases: TGTGCCATCACACAGGGGGGGGGCGCTAACTATGGCTACACCTTC. Its protein product is CAITQGGGANYGYTF. The chain is built from TRBV10-3 and TRBJ1-2; 8 bases match TRBD1. V was clipped by 7 bases and J by 0 bases; unmatched bases: 7. CDR1 and CDR2 (germline): ENHRY, SYGVKD. The CDR3 consists of 15 residues.

In its sample, this clone was seen once. The chain recombines TRBV6-5 with TRBJ1-1, with 7 bases matching TRBD1. The V and J ends lost 7 bases and 1 base, in that order; junction bases with no gene match: 0. The CDR3 is 12 amino acids. The germline gives CDR1 MNHEY, CDR2 SVGAGI. CDR3 loop: CASKGANTEAFF. The CDR3 DNA sequence: TGTGCCAGCAAGGGGGCGAACACTGAAGCTTTCTTT.

The V gene is TRBV7-6, the J gene TRBJ2-3; 7 nucleotides match TRBD2. The CDR3 length is 13 residues. Germline V gene data show CDR1 as SGHVS and CDR2 as FNYEAQ. The J segment lost 4 bases and the V segment lost 2 bases, leaving 0 bases of the junction unmatched. In DNA, the CDR3 is TGTGCCAGCAGCTTAACTAGCGCAGATACGCAGTATTTT. It is translated as CASSLTSADTQYF.

The chain has TRBV11-1 and TRBJ2-2; a possible D gene is TRBD1 (5 bases). The CDR3 has 14 amino acids. Trimming took off 5 bases at V and 3 bases at J, with 10 bases between the two ends. The germline CDR1 and CDR2 sequences are SGHAT and FQDESV (reference sequence). CDR3 amino acids: CASSRREDTGELFF. CDR3 sequence (DNA): TGTGCCAGCAGCCGCAGGGAAGACACCGGGGAGCTGTTTTTT.

The rearrangement joins TRBV13 to TRBJ2-1, with 10 bases identical to TRBD2. Germline V lookup: CDR1 PRHDT, CDR2 FYEKMQ (reference sequence). The trim removed 7 bases at V and 6 bases at J, leaving 3 bases unmatched. The CDR3 sequence is 13 residues long. The CDR3 region is CASIKRGGNEQFF. DNA for the CDR3: TGTGCCAGCATCAAGCGGGGGGGCAATGAGCAGTTCTTC. The whole variable domain, filled in from reference TRBV13 and TRBJ2-1, reads AAGVIQSPRHLIKEKRETATLKCYPIPRHDTVYWYQQGPGQDPQFLISFYEKMQSDKGSIPDRFSAQQFSDYHSELNMSSLELGDSALYFCASIKRGGNEQFFGPGTRLTVL.